This passage covers 7 T cell receptor beta chains from one sample sequenced in a study of blood T cell repertoires in COVID-19 (dated by TCRdb to the early 2020s). Libraries came from the immunoSEQ multiplex PCR assay. TCRdb retrieved this table from immuneACCESS and kept in-frame rearrangements only. Not all clones are present; in checked studies, unresolved V genes account for under half, and no reason is known for the remainder. The sample table shows around 250,000 clones, and 84% are seen once. The ten largest clones take up 1.5% of the sample. Specimen: peripheral blood. The receptors were sampled from a woman between 40 and 55 years old who had recovered from COVID-19.

The sample holds a few counts of this clone. The rearrangement uses TRBV19 and TRBJ2-3; TRBD1 is a possible D gene (5 bases). The CDR3 covers 13 residues. V lost 5 bases and J 4 bases, leaving 10 bases between the germline ends. From germline, CDR1 is LNHDA and CDR2 SQIVND (reference sequence). CDR3 DNA: TGTGCCAGTAGTGTCCAGGGTGCAGATACGCAGTATTTT. This gives the protein CASSVQGADTQYF.

The chain couples TRBV20-1 to TRBJ1-5; a possible D gene is TRBD1 (5 bases). Germline V gene lookup returns CDR1 DFQATT and CDR2 SNEGSKA (reference sequence). The CDR3 totals 13 residues. V was cut by 3 bases and J by 6 bases, with 12 bases left in between. CDR3 residues: CSASLGEAQPQHF. The CDR3 DNA reads as TGCAGTGCTAGTCTGGGGGAGGCTCAGCCCCAGCATTTT.

V and J are TRBV25-1 and TRBJ1-6, with D unclear. CDR1 is MGHDK, CDR2 SYGVNS, per germline. The CDR3 extends over 14 amino acids. V dropped 8 bases and J dropped 0 bases, with 8 bases sitting between them. CDR3 loop: CASGESSYNSPLHF. The CDR3 nucleotides are TGTGCCAGCGGGGAGAGCTCCTATAATTCACCCCTCCACTTT.

The J gene is TRBJ2-7, the V gene TRBV9; D possibly corresponds to TRBD2 (6 bases). The CDR3 length is 14 residues. Looked up from germline, CDR1 is SGDLS and CDR2 is YYNGEE. Between the trimmed V and J ends, which lost 4 bases and 6 bases, there was a span of 17 bases. The CDR3 region has the DNA TGTGCCAGCAGCCCCACATCGGGAGCCGGCGAGCAGTACTTC. It encodes CASSPTSGAGEQYF. The full variable domain, rest sourced from reference TRBV9 and TRBJ2-7, is DSGVTQTPKHLITATGQRVTLRCSPRSGDLSVYWYQQSLDQGLQFLIQYYNGEERAKGNILERFSAQQFPDLHSELNLSSLELGDSALYFCASSPTSGAGEQYFGPGTRLTVT.

The CDR3 coding sequence is TGTGCCAGCTCGGGACAGAGAAATTCACCCCTCCACTTT. Its protein product is CASSGQRNSPLHF. The chain combines TRBV6-5 with TRBJ1-6; 7 positions agree with TRBD1. CDR3 length equals 13 residues. The V gene end was trimmed by 8 bases and the J gene end by 7 bases; junction bases not matched to a gene: 5. Germline CDR1 reads MNHEY; CDR2 reads SVGAGI.

This clone was counted a few times. The rearrangement joins TRBV5-1 to TRBJ2-3, with 10 bases identical to TRBD2. CDR1 and CDR2 (germline): SGHRS, YFSETQ. The junction had 14 bases not matched to a gene; V was cut back by 6 bases and J by 4 bases. The CDR3 is 17 residues long. As DNA, the CDR3 is TGCGCCAGCACCCGGATCAGCGGGGGGGCCGGCGCAGATACGCAGTATTTT. This codes for CASTRISGGAGADTQYF.

This chain connects TRBV18 to TRBJ2-2; D may be TRBD2 (5 bases). CDR3 length: 15 residues. Germline values: CDR1 KGHSH, CDR2 LQKENI. Trimming took off 3 bases at V and 1 base at J, with 9 bases between the two ends. CDR3 bases: TGTGCCAGCTCACCGTGGAGGAAGAACACCGGGGAGCTGTTTTTT. Its protein product is CASSPWRKNTGELFF.